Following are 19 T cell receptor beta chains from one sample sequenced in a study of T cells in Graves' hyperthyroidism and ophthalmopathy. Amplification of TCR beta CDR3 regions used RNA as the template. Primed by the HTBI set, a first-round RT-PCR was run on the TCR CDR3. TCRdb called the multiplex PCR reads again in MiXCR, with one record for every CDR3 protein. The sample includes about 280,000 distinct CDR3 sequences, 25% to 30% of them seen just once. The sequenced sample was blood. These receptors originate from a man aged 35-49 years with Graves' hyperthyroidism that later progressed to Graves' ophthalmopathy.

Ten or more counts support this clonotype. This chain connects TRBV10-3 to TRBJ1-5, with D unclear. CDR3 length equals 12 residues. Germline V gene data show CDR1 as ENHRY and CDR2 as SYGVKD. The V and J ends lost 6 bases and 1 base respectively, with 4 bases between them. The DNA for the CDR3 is TGTGCCATCAGGGACAGCAATCAGCCCCAGCATTTT. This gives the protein CAIRDSNQPQHF.

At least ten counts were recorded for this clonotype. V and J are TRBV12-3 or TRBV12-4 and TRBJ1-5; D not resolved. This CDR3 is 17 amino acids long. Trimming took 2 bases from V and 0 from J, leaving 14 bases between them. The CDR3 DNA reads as TGTGCCAGCAGTTTAATTTCTACAGAAAATAGCAATCAGCCCCAGCATTTT. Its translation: CASSLISTENSNQPQHF.

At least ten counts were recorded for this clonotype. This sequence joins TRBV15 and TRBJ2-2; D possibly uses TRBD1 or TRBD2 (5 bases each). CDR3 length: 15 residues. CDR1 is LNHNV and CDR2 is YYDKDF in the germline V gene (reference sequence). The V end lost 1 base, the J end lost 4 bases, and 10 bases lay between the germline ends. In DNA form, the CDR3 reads TGTGCCACCAGCAGAGGGGACGGACCCACCGGGGAGCTGTTTTTT. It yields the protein CATSRGDGPTGELFF.

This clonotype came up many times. CDR3 sequence: CASRREETNYGYTF. CDR3 bases: TGTGCCAGCAGAAGGGAAGAGACTAACTATGGCTACACCTTC. This rearrangement joins TRBV12-3 or TRBV12-4 to TRBJ1-2, with D unclear. The CDR3 spans 14 residues. The V end was cut by 6 bases, the J end by 0 bases, with 11 bases between.

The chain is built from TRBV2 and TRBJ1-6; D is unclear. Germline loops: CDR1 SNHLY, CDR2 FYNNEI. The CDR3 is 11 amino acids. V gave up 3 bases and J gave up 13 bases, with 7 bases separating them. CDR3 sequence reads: CASSDSGPLHF. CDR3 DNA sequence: TGTGCCAGCAGTGATTCCGGGCCCCTCCACTTT.

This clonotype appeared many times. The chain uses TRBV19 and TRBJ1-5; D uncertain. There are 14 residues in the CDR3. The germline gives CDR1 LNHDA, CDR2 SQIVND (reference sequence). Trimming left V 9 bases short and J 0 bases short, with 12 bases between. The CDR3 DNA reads TGTGCCAGCACCCCCTTTTTTAGCAATCAGCCCCAGCATTTT. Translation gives CASTPFFSNQPQHF.

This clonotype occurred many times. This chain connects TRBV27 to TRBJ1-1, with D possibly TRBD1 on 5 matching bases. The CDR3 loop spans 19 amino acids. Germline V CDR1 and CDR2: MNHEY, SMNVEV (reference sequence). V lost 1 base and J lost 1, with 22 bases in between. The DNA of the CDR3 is TGTGCCAGCAGTTTATTATTTGGTTCCACGGGACCGAGGAACACTGAAGCTTTCTTT. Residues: CASSLLFGSTGPRNTEAFF.

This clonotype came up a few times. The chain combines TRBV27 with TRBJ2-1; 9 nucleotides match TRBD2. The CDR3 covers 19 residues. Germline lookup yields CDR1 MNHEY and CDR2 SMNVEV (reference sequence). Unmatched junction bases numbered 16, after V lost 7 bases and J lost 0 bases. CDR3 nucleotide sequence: TGTGCCAGCACCGCGACAGTCCCTAGCGGGATGCTCTCCTACAATGAGCAGTTCTTC. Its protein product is CASTATVPSGMLSYNEQFF.

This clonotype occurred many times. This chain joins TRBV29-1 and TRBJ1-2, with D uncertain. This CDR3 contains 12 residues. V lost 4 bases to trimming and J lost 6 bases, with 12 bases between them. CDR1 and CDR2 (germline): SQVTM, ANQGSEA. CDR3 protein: CSVVNRKNGYTF. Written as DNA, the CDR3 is TGCAGCGTTGTGAACCGCAAGAATGGCTACACCTTC.

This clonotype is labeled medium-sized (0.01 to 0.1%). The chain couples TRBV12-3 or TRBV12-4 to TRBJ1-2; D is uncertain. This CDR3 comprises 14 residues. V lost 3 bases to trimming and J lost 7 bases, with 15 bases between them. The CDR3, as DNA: TGTGCCAGCAGTTTTCGTCGGGAGTTAAGTGGCTACACCTTC. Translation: CASSFRRELSGYTF.

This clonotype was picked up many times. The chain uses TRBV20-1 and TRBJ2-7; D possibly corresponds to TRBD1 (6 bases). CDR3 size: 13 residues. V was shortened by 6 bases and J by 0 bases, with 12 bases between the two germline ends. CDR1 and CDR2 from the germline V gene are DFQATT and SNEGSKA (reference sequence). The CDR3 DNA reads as TGCAGTGCCGAGCCGGACAGCTCCTACGAGCAGTACTTC. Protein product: CSAEPDSSYEQYF.

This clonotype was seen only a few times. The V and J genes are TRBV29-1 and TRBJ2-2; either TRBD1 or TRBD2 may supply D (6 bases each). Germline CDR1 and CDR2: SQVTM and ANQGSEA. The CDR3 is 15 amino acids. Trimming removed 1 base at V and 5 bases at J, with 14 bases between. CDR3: CSVEVSGAGTGELFF. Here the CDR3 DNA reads TGCAGCGTTGAAGTTTCGGGGGCTGGGACCGGGGAGCTGTTTTTT.

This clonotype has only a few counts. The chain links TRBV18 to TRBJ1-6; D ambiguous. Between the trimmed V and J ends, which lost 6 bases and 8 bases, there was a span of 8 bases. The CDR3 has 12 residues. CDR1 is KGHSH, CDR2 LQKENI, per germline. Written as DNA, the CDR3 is TGTGCCAGCTCCCCTGGCGATTCACCCCTCCACTTT. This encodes CASSPGDSPLHF.

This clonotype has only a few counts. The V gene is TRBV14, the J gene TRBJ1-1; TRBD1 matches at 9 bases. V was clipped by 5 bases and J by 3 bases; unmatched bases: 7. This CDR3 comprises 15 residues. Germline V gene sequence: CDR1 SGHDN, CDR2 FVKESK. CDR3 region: CASSSRDRVYTEAFF. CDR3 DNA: TGTGCCAGCAGCTCCCGGGACAGGGTATACACTGAAGCTTTCTTT. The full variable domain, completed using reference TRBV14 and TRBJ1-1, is EAGVTQFPSHSVIEKGQTVTLRCDPISGHDNLYWYRRVMGKEIKFLLHFVKESKQDESGMPNNRFLAERTGGTYSTLKVQPAELEDSGVYFCASSSRDRVYTEAFFGQGTRLTVV.

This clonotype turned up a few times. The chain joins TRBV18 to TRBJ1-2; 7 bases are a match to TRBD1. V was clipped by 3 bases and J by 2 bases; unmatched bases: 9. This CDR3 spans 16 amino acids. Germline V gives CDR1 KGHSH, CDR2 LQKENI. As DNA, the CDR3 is TGTGCCAGCTCACCCTCGGGTCGGGACAGAAACTATGGCTACACCTTC. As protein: CASSPSGRDRNYGYTF.

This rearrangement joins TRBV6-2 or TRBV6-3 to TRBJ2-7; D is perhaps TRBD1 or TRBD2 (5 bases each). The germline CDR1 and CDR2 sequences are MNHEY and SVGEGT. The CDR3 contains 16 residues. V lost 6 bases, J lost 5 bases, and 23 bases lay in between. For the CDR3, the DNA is TGTGCCAGCAGGCGTGCCGAGGGGTTCGAGTTCCACGAGCAGTACTTC. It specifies CASRRAEGFEFHEQYF.

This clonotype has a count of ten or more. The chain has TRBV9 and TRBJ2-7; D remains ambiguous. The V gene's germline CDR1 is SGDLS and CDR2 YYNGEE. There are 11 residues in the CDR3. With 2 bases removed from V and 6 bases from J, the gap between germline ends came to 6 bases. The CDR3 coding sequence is TGTGCCAGCAGCGTCTCCAGCGAGCAGTACTTC. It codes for CASSVSSEQYF.

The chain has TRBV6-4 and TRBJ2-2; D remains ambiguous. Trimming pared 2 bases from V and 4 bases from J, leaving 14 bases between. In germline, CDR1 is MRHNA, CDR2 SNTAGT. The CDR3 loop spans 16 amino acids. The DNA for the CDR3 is TGTGCCAGCAGTGACGGTAGGGAAGGCGTCACCGGGGAGCTGTTTTTT. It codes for CASSDGREGVTGELFF.

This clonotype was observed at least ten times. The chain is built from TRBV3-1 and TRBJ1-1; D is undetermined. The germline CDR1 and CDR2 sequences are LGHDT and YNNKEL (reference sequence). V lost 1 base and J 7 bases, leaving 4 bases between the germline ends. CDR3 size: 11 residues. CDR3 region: CASSQAGEAFF. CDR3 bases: TGTGCCAGCAGCCAAGCGGGTGAAGCTTTCTTT.